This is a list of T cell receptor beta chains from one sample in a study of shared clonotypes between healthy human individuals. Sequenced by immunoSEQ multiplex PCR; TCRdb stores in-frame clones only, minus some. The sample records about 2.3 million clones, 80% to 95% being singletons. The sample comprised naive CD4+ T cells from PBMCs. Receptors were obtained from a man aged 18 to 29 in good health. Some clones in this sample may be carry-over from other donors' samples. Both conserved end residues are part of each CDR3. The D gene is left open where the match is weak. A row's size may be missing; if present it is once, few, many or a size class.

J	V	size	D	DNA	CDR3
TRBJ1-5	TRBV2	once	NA	TGTGCCAGCGGTCCAGACTCCCCAAATCAGCCCCAGCATTTT	CASGPDSPNQPQHF
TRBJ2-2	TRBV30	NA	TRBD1	TGTGCCTGGAGTCGGACAGGGCTGAACACCGGGGAGCTGTTTTTT	CAWSRTGLNTGELFF
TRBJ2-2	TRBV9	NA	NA	TGTGCCAGCACGGCGAACACCGGGGAGCTGTTTTTT	CASTANTGELFF
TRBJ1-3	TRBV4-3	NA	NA	TGCGCCAGCAGCCAAGATCCCGGGTATACTGGAAACACCATATATTTT	CASSQDPGYTGNTIYF
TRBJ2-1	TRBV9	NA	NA	TGTGCCAGCAGCGTAGGGGGTAAAGGGGAGAAAAATGAGCAGTTCTTC	CASSVGGKGEKNEQFF
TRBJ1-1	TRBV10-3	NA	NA	TGTGCCATCAGTGAGTCGGGGCAGCCTTTAATGAACACTGAAGCTTTCTTT	CAISESGQPLMNTEAFF
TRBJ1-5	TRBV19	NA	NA	TGTGCCAGTAGTATTGGTCCCCTCAGGGGTCGCAATCAGCCCCAGCATTTT	CASSIGPLRGRNQPQHF
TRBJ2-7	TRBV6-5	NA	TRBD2	TGTGCCATACTAGCGGGAGGAACCTACGAGCAGTACTTC	CAILAGGTYEQYF
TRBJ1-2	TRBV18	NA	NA	TGTGCCAGCTCACCACCGGGCCTCTATGGCTACACCTTC	CASSPPGLYGYTF
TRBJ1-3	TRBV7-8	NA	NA	TGTGCCAGCAGCTTAGCGCTAGGGACGAGAAGAAACACCATATATTTT	CASSLALGTRRNTIYF
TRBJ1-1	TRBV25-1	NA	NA	TGTGCCACCAACAAGGGGATGGACACTGAAGCTTTCTTT	CATNKGMDTEAFF
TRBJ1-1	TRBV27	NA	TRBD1	TGTGCCAGCAGCGCCGGGACAGGACGCGCGAACACTGAAGCTTTCTTT	CASSAGTGRANTEAFF
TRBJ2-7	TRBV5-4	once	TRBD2	TGTGCCAGCAGCCCGGGAGGGACTAGCGGAATCTACGAGCAGTACTTC	CASSPGGTSGIYEQYF
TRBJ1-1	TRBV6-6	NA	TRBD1	TGTGCCAGCAGTTACCAGGGGGGTGATACTGAAGCTTTCTTT	CASSYQGGDTEAFF
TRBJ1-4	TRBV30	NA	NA	TGTGCCTGGCGGAGGGTAACTAATGAAAAACTGTTTTTT	CAWRRVTNEKLFF
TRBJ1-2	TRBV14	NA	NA	TGTGCCAGCAGCCAAACCCGCGGGACACCCGGCTACACCTTC	CASSQTRGTPGYTF
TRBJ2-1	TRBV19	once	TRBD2	TGTGCCAGTGCCCTGTCAATTAGCGGGAGGGCCCAGCAGTTCTTC	CASALSISGRAQQFF
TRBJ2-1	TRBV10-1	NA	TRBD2	TGCGCCAGCAGTGAGTCTGTAGCGGGAGCTCAAAATGAGCAGTTCTTC	CASSESVAGAQNEQFF
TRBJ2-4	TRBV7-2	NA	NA	TGTGCCAGCAGCCCGAGACGGGCAAACATTCAGTACTTC	CASSPRRANIQYF
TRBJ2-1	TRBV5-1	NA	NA	TGCGCCAGCAGCTTCAATTACAATGAGCAGTTCTTC	CASSFNYNEQFF
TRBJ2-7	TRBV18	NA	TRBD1	TGTGCCAGCTCACCCGGGACAGGGAACGAGCAGTACTTC	CASSPGTGNEQYF
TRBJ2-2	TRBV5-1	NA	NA	TGCGCCAGCAGCTTGGTTGGGGTAGGCACCGGGGAGCTGTTTTTT	CASSLVGVGTGELFF
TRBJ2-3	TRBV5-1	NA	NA	TGCGCCAGCAGGTTGCAGCCCCCAGATACGCAGTATTTT	CASRLQPPDTQYF
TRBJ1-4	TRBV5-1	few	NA	TGCGCCAGCAGCTTGGCGATGGGAACAGGGATTCCTCAAAAACTGTTTTTT	CASSLAMGTGIPQKLFF
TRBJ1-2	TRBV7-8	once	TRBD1	TGTGCCAGCAGCGGAACGGGACAGATATATGGCTACACCTTC	CASSGTGQIYGYTF
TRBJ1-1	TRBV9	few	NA	TGTGCCAGCAGCGACGGGGGCGGTATGAACACTGAAGCTTTCTTT	CASSDGGGMNTEAFF
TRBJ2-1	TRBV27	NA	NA	TGTGCCAGCACCCGACAGCCAGCCTACAATGAGCAGTTCTTC	CASTRQPAYNEQFF
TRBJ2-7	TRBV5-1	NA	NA	TGCGCCAGCAGCTTGGCCTCTGGGATAGGAGAGCAGTACTTC	CASSLASGIGEQYF
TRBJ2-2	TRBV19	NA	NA	TGTGCCAGTAGTAGGTCCCGCAGGACCACCGGGGAGCTGTTTTTT	CASSRSRRTTGELFF
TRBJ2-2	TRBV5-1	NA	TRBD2	TGCGCCAGCAGCGTCGGACTAGCGGGACCGACCGGGGAGCTGTTTTTT	CASSVGLAGPTGELFF
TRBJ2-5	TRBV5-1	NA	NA	TGCGCCAGCAGGTGGGACGGGAGCAAAGAGACCCAGTACTTC	CASRWDGSKETQYF
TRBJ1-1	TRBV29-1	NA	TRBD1	TGCAGCGTTGACGGGGAGGCAGGGGGATCAGAAGCTTTCTTT	CSVDGEAGGSEAFF
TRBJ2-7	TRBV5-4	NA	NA	TGTGCCAGCAGCCGACCTTTGGGGAACGAGCAGTACTTC	CASSRPLGNEQYF
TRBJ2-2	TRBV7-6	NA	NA	TGTGCCAGCAGCCCGACTGGGCCGGACGGGGAGCTGTTTTTT	CASSPTGPDGELFF
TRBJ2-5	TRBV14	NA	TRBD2	TGTGCCAGCAGCCAAAGACTCCTAGCGGGAGGGGGTGAGACCCAGTACTTC	CASSQRLLAGGGETQYF
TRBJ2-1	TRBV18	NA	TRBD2	TGTGCCAGCTCATCGGGACTAGCGGAGGAGCAGTTCTTC	CASSSGLAEEQFF
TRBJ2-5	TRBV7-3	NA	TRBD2	TGTGCCAGCAGCTCCCGGACTAGCGGGAGTGGAGAGACCCAGTACTTC	CASSSRTSGSGETQYF
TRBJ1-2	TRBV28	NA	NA	TGTGCCAGCACCCTCACCCGGCCAGACTATGGCTACACCTTC	CASTLTRPDYGYTF
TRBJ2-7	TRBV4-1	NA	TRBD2	TGCGCCAGCAGCCAAGGATCCGGGACTAGCGGGGTTAGCTCCTACGAGCAGTACTTC	CASSQGSGTSGVSSYEQYF
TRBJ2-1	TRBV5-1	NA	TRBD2	TGCGCCAGCAGCTTGGCCGGGCTAGCGGGCGGCAATGAGCAGTTCTTC	CASSLAGLAGGNEQFF
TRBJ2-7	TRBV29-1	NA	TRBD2	TGCAGCGTCAGGACTAGCGGGAGCTCCTACGAGCAGTACTTC	CSVRTSGSSYEQYF
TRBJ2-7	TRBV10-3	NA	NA	TGTGCCATCAGTGAGTTCCGCCAGGGGTCCTACGAGCAGTACTTC	CAISEFRQGSYEQYF
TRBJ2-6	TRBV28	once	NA	TGTGCCAGCGGGGACGGCGAAAGCTCTGGGGCCAACGTCCTGACTTTC	CASGDGESSGANVLTF
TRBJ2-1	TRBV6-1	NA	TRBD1	TGTGCCAGCAGAGCCCGACAGGGTGACTACAATGAGCAGTTCTTC	CASRARQGDYNEQFF
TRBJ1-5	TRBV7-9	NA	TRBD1	TGTGCCAGCAGCCCGACAGGGGTCGGCAATCAGCCCCAGCATTTT	CASSPTGVGNQPQHF
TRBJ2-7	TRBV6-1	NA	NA	TGTGCCAGCAGTGACCGGAGCTACGAGCAGTACTTC	CASSDRSYEQYF
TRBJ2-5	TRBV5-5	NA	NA	TGTGCCAGCAGCTTGGAGGCAGGGGAGGTAAAGACCCAGTACTTC	CASSLEAGEVKTQYF
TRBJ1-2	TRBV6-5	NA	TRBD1	TGTGCCAGCAGTTACGCGTTTGGCAGGGGGCCTTTCTACACCTTC	CASSYAFGRGPFYTF
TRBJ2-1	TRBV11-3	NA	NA	TGTGCCAGCAGCTTACGCAATGAGCAGTTCTTC	CASSLRNEQFF
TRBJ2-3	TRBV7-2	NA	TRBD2	TGTGCCAGCAGCTCCTCACTAGCGGGAGAGAATACAGATACGCAGTATTTT	CASSSSLAGENTDTQYF
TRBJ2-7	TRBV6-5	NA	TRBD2	TGTGCCAGCAGTTATGGGGCTAGCGGCATCCACGAGCAGTACTTC	CASSYGASGIHEQYF
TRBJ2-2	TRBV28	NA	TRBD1	TGTGCCAGGACACGTGGACAGGGAGTCACCGGGGAGCTGTTTTTT	CARTRGQGVTGELFF
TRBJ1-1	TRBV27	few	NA	TGTGCCAGCATGGGGCACATGAACACTGAAGCTTTCTTT	CASMGHMNTEAFF
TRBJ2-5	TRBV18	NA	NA	TGTGCCAGCTCACTGCAGGGAGTGCGGGAGACCCAGTACTTC	CASSLQGVRETQYF
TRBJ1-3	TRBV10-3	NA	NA	TGTGCCATCAGTGACGGGCGCCCGCTGGGAAACACCATATATTTT	CAISDGRPLGNTIYF